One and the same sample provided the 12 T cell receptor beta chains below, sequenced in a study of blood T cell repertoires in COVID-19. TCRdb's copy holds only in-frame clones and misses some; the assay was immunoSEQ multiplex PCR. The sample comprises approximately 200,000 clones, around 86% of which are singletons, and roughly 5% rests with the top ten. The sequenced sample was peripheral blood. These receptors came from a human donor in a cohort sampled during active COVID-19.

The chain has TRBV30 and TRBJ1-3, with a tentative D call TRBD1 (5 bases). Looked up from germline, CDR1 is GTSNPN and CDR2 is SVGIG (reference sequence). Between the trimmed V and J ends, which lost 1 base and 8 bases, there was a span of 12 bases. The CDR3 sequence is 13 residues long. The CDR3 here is CAWSGGFVDTIYF. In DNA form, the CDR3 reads TGTGCCTGGAGTGGGGGCTTTGTAGACACCATATATTTT.

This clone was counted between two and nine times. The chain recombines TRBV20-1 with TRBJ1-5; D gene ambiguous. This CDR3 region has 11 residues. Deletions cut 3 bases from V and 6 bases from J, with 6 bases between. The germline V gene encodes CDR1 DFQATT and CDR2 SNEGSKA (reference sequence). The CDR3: CSASTGQPQHF. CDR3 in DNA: TGCAGTGCTAGTACGGGTCAGCCCCAGCATTTT.

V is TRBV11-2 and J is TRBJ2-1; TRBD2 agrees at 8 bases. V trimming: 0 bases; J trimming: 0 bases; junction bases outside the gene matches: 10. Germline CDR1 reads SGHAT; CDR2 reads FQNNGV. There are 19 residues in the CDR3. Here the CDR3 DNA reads TGTGCCAGCAGCTTAGATCAGTCTGGCGGGAGGAGCTCCTACAATGAGCAGTTCTTC. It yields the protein CASSLDQSGGRSSYNEQFF.

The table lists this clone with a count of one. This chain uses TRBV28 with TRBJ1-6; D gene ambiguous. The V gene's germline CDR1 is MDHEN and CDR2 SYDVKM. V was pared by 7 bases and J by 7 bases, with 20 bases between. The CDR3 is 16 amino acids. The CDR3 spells CASTLLTGRMNSPLHF. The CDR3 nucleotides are TGTGCCAGCACCTTATTAACCGGGAGAATGAATTCACCCCTCCACTTT.

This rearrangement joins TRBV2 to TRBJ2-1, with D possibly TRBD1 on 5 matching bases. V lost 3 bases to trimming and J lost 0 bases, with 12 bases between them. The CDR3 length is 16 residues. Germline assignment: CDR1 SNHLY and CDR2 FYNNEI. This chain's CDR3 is CASSDITGFSYNEQFF. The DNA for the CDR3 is TGTGCCAGCAGTGATATTACAGGTTTCTCCTACAATGAGCAGTTCTTC. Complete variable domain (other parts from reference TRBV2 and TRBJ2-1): EPEVTQTPSHQVTQMGQEVILRCVPISNHLYFYWYRQILGQKVEFLVSFYNNEISEKSEIFDDQFSVERPDGSNFTLKIRSTKLEDSAMYFCASSDITGFSYNEQFFGPGTRLTVL.

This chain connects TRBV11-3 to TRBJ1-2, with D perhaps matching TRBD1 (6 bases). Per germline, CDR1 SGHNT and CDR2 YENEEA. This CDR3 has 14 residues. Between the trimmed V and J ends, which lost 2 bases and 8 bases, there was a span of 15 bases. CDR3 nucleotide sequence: TGTGCCAGCAGCTTATGGGGGCCCCGGCGAGGCTACACCTTC. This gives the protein CASSLWGPRRGYTF.

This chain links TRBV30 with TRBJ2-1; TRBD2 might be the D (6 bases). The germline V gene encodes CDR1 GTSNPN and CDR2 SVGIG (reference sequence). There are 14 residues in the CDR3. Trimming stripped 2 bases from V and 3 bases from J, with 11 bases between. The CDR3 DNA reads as TGTGCCTGGAGTCCGGGAGCTGGCTACAATGAGCAGTTCTTC. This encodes CAWSPGAGYNEQFF. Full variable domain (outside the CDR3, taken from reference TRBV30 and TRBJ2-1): SQTIHQWPATLVQPVGSPLSLECTVEGTSNPNLYWYRQAAGRGLQLLFYSVGIGQISSEVPQNLSASRPQDRQFILSSKKLLLSDSGFYLCAWSPGAGYNEQFFGPGTRLTVL.

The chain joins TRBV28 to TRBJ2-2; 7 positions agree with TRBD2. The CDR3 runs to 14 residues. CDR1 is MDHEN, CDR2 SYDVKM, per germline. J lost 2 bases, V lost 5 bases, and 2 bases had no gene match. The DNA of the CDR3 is TGTGCCAGCAGTCCTAGCGGTAACACCGGGGAGCTGTTTTTT. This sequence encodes CASSPSGNTGELFF.

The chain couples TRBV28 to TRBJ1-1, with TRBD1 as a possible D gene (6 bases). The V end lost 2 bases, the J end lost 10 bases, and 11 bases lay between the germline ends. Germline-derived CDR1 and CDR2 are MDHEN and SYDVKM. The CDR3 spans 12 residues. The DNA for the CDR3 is TGTGCCAGCAGTTTAAGGGGGTGGGGAGCTTTCTTT. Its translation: CASSLRGWGAFF.

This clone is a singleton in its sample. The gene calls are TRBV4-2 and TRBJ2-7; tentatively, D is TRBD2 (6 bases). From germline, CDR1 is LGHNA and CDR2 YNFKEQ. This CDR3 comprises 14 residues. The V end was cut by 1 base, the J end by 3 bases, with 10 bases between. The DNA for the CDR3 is TGTGCCAGCAGCCAAGTTGATAGCGGCTACGAGCAGTACTTC. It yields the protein CASSQVDSGYEQYF.

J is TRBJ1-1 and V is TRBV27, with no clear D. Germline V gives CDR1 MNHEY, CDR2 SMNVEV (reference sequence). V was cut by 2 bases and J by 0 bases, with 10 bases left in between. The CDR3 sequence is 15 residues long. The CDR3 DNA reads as TGTGCCAGCAGTTTAGATGGGCCTTTGAACACTGAAGCTTTCTTT. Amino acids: CASSLDGPLNTEAFF.

The CDR3 DNA sequence: TGCGCCAGCAGCCAAGATCACAGCAACTATGGCTACACCTTC. This translates into CASSQDHSNYGYTF. V usage is TRBV4-3 and J usage is TRBJ1-2; unclear D gene. Trimming pared 0 bases from V and 2 bases from J, leaving 7 bases between. The germline gives CDR1 LGHNA, CDR2 YSLEER. This CDR3 region has 14 residues.